The 24 T cell receptor beta chains in this list originate from one sample, sequenced in a study of T cell responses to AZD1222 COVID-19 vaccine. Sequenced by immunoSEQ multiplex PCR; TCRdb stores in-frame clones only, minus some. The sample includes roughly 20,000 clones, 70% to 85% seen only once; the top ten take 35% to 45%. The sequencing here drew on peripheral blood, taken on day 0 of AZD1222 vaccination. Source of these receptors: an adult in good health.

This clone was detected once. V usage is TRBV7-8 and J usage is TRBJ2-7, with 8 bases lining up with TRBD1. J gave up 0 bases and V 5 bases, and 6 bases lay outside the gene matches. The CDR3 loop spans 15 amino acids. CDR1 is SGHVS, CDR2 FQNEAQ, per germline. In nucleotides, the CDR3 is TGTGCCAGCAGCGATTACAGGGGGGCCTCCTACGAGCAGTACTTC. Its protein is CASSDYRGASYEQYF. Combining the CDR3 with reference TRBV7-8 and TRBJ2-7 gives the whole variable domain GAGVSQSPRYKVAKRGQDVALRCDPISGHVSLFWYQQALGQGPEFLTYFQNEAQLDKSGLPSDRFFAERPEGSVSTLKIQRTQQEDSAVYLCASSDYRGASYEQYFGPGTRLTVT.

In DNA form, the CDR3 reads TGTGCCACCAGTGATGGGGCAGGGGAATGGACAGATACGCAGTATTTT. It specifies CATSDGAGEWTDTQYF. V and J are TRBV24-1 and TRBJ2-3; D is perhaps TRBD1 (6 bases). Trimming cost V 3 bases and J 3 bases, with 15 bases left between them. The germline CDR1 and CDR2 sequences are KGHDR and SFDVKD. The CDR3 has 16 residues.

The chain has TRBV19 and TRBJ1-2; 12 bases align to TRBD1. Germline values: CDR1 LNHDA, CDR2 SQIVND (reference sequence). This CDR3 has 14 residues. With V trimmed by 6 bases and J by 6 bases, 5 bases remained unmatched. CDR3 region: CASSPGQGADGYTF. CDR3 nucleotides: TGTGCCAGTAGCCCGGGACAGGGGGCGGATGGCTACACCTTC.

The chain couples TRBV7-3 to TRBJ2-1, with TRBD1 as a possible D gene (6 bases). The CDR3 totals 14 residues. Germline V gives CDR1 SGHTA, CDR2 FQGTGA. The V gene lost 5 bases and the J gene lost 5 bases, with 13 bases spanning the gap. The CDR3 loop reads CASSLSQGNNEQFF. CDR3 nucleotides: TGTGCCAGCAGCCTTTCACAGGGTAACAATGAGCAGTTCTTC. The full variable domain, with the rest looked up from reference TRBV7-3 and TRBJ2-1, is GAGVSQTPSNKVTEKGKYVELRCDPISGHTALYWYRQSLGQGPEFLIYFQGTGAADDSGLPNDRFFAVRPEGSVSTLKIQRTERGDSAVYLCASSLSQGNNEQFFGPGTRLTVL.

This chain connects TRBV20-1 to TRBJ1-2; the D gene is possibly TRBD1 (6 bases). CDR1 DFQATT and CDR2 SNEGSKA come from the germline V gene (reference sequence). This CDR3 has 10 amino acids. Between the trimmed V and J ends, which lost 7 bases and 8 bases, there was a span of 11 bases. CDR3 protein: CSVSGAGYTF. CDR3 nucleotides: TGCAGTGTTTCAGGGGCCGGCTACACCTTC.

The chain is built from TRBV6-5 and TRBJ2-7; D remains unclear. The V end was cut by 8 bases, the J end by 6 bases, with 14 bases between. Per the germline V gene, CDR1 is MNHEY and CDR2 is SVGAGI. This CDR3 is built from 12 residues. CDR3 coding DNA: TGTGCCAGCTTAGCCTACCCCCGCGAGCAGTACTTC. This sequence encodes CASLAYPREQYF.

The V gene is TRBV28, the J gene TRBJ1-4; D is perhaps TRBD1 (5 bases). Trimming shortened V by 2 bases and J by 8 bases, and 15 bases separated the two germline ends. Germline V gene sequence: CDR1 MDHEN, CDR2 SYDVKM. The CDR3 runs 15 residues. The DNA of the CDR3 is TGTGCCAGCAGTTTAGAGGGCAGGGTGGACGAAAAACTGTTTTTT. Encoded protein: CASSLEGRVDEKLFF.

The J gene is TRBJ1-5, the V gene TRBV28, with D perhaps TRBD1 (5 bases). CDR1 is MDHEN and CDR2 is SYDVKM in the germline V gene. This CDR3 has 16 residues. V shed 6 bases and J shed 3 bases, with 18 bases lying between them. The CDR3 bases are TGTGCCAGCAGGGGGGTCCAGAGTTTCCTCAATCAGCCCCAGCATTTT. It is translated as CASRGVQSFLNQPQHF.

This rearrangement joins TRBV19 to TRBJ2-4; D is uncertain. Trimming shortened V by 2 bases and J by 8 bases, and 13 bases separated the two germline ends. The CDR3 sequence is 14 residues long. The germline V gene encodes CDR1 LNHDA and CDR2 SQIVND (reference sequence). The CDR3 sequence is CASSITPGFDIQYF. As DNA, the CDR3 is TGTGCCAGTAGTATAACCCCCGGGTTTGACATTCAGTACTTC.

V and J are TRBV7-9 and TRBJ2-1, with TRBD1 as a possible D gene (6 bases). Germline V gives CDR1 SEHNR, CDR2 FQNEAQ (reference sequence). V lost 5 bases and J lost 6, with 14 bases in between. CDR3 length: 14 residues. The CDR3 nucleotides are TGTGCCAGCAGCATTGGGGGCCTCTCCAATGAGCAGTTCTTC. This encodes CASSIGGLSNEQFF.

The rearrangement links TRBV29-1 to TRBJ1-5; a possible D gene is TRBD1 (6 bases). This CDR3 region has 13 residues. CDR1 is SQVTM and CDR2 is ANQGSEA in the germline V gene. The V end was cut by 4 bases, the J end by 6 bases, with 13 bases between. CDR3 coding DNA: TGCAGCGTTGCGTGGGGGGCCGCTCAGCCCCAGCATTTT. This gives the protein CSVAWGAAQPQHF. Supplemented by reference TRBV29-1 and TRBJ1-5, the full variable domain reads SAVISQKPSRDICQRGTSLTIQCQVDSQVTMMFWYRQQPGQSLTLIATANQGSEATYESGFVIDKFPISRPNLTFSTLTVSNMSPEDSSIYLCSVAWGAAQPQHFGDGTRLSIL.

The chain combines TRBV9 with TRBJ2-1, with D perhaps TRBD1 or TRBD2 (6 bases each). This CDR3 spans 15 amino acids. Trimming removed 0 bases from V and 7 bases from J, with 14 bases in between. Germline values: CDR1 SGDLS, CDR2 YYNGEE. In nucleotides, the CDR3 is TGTGCCAGCAGCGTAGAGGGGGGCCGGAGTAATGAGCAGTTCTTC. Its translation: CASSVEGGRSNEQFF.

This clone was detected only a few times. This chain joins TRBV5-8 and TRBJ2-1, with TRBD2 identical over 7 bases. Germline loops: CDR1 SGHTS, CDR2 YDEGEE. The CDR3 covers 16 residues. The junction had 10 bases not matched to a gene; V was cut back by 3 bases and J by 4 bases. For the CDR3, the DNA is TGTGCCAGCAGCTGGGATGTGGCGGGGGAATACAATGAGCAGTTCTTC. This encodes CASSWDVAGEYNEQFF.

The V and J genes are TRBV18 and TRBJ1-3, with 7 bases matching TRBD1. Germline CDR1 reads KGHSH; CDR2 reads LQKENI. V lost 3 bases and J lost 0; bases outside the gene matches: 11. The CDR3 totals 18 residues. As DNA, the CDR3 is TGTGCCAGCTCACCTCGACAGGGAACTATATACTCTGGAAACACCATATATTTT. It codes for CASSPRQGTIYSGNTIYF.

This clone was found a few times. The chain couples TRBV4-2 to TRBJ1-1; the D gene is possibly TRBD1 (5 bases). The V gene's germline CDR1 is LGHNA and CDR2 YNFKEQ. The CDR3 is 14 amino acids. Deletions cut 4 bases from V and 3 bases from J, with 12 bases between. In DNA, the CDR3 is TGTGCCAGCAGCCGGGGACTGACGTACACTGAAGCTTTCTTT. Protein product: CASSRGLTYTEAFF.

The genes are TRBV30 and TRBJ1-5; D is unresolved. The V and J ends lost 1 base and 4 bases respectively, with 5 bases between them. The CDR3 has 12 residues. CDR1 and CDR2 (germline): GTSNPN, SVGIG (reference sequence). CDR3 coding DNA: TGTGCCTGGAGTGGTACAAATCAGCCCCAGCATTTT. Translation gives CAWSGTNQPQHF.

V and J are TRBV15 and TRBJ1-5; no firm D call. Germline V gene sequence: CDR1 LNHNV, CDR2 YYDKDF (reference sequence). The V and J ends lost 5 bases and 5 bases respectively, with 7 bases between them. This CDR3 comprises 12 residues. Here the CDR3 reads CATSFQDQPQHF. CDR3 DNA sequence: TGTGCCACCAGCTTTCAGGATCAGCCCCAGCATTTT.

The V gene is TRBV24-1, the J gene TRBJ2-1, with a weak D call TRBD1 (5 bases). CDR3 length equals 14 residues. CDR1 and CDR2 from the germline V gene are KGHDR and SFDVKD. Deletions cut 3 bases from V and 8 bases from J, with 13 bases between. The CDR3 DNA sequence: TGTGCCACCAGTGATCCCGTAACAGGCGATGAGCAGTTCTTC. Residues: CATSDPVTGDEQFF.

The V and J genes are TRBV5-1 and TRBJ2-3, with TRBD1 identical over 8 bases. V lost 9 bases and J lost 5; bases outside the gene matches: 8. Germline lookup yields CDR1 SGHRS and CDR2 YFSETQ. The CDR3 spans 13 residues. CDR3 region: CATSGTGRDTQYF. The CDR3 DNA follows: TGCGCCACCTCCGGGACAGGCAGAGATACGCAGTATTTT. The full variable domain, completed using reference TRBV5-1 and TRBJ2-3, is KAGVTQTPRYLIKTRGQQVTLSCSPISGHRSVSWYQQTPGQGLQFLFEYFSETQRNKGNFPGRFSGRQFSNSRSEMNVSTLELGDSALYLCATSGTGRDTQYFGPGTRLTVL.

The rearrangement uses TRBV5-1 and TRBJ2-3, with TRBD2 identical over 8 bases. From germline, CDR1 is SGHRS and CDR2 YFSETQ. The V and J ends lost 1 base and 2 bases, in that order; junction bases with no gene match: 3. This CDR3 is 15 amino acids long. CDR3 amino acids: CASSLTSGYTDTQYF. CDR3 DNA sequence: TGCGCCAGCAGCTTGACTAGCGGATACACAGATACGCAGTATTTT.

J is TRBJ2-2 and V is TRBV28; 7 bases agree with TRBD2. CDR3 length: 15 amino acids. V was pared by 5 bases and J by 4 bases, with 7 bases of the junction left unmatched. Germline loops: CDR1 MDHEN, CDR2 SYDVKM. The DNA of the CDR3 is TGTGCCAGCAGTCACCGGGACTACCTCACCGGGGAGCTGTTTTTT. Its protein is CASSHRDYLTGELFF.

In this sample, this clone turned up once. The V call is TRBV5-4, the J call TRBJ2-5; D possibly matches TRBD1 or TRBD2 (5 bases each). Germline V gene sequence: CDR1 SGHNT, CDR2 YYREEE (reference sequence). Trimming pared 3 bases from V and 3 bases from J, leaving 15 bases between. The CDR3 contains 15 residues. The CDR3 loop is CASSSGAQNKETQYF. DNA of the CDR3: TGTGCCAGCAGCTCCGGGGCACAGAACAAAGAGACCCAGTACTTC.

The chain is built from TRBV11-2 and TRBJ1-2, with 7 bases fitting TRBD1. This CDR3 has 16 residues. Trimming cost V 5 bases and J 5 bases; bases outside gene matches: 14. Germline V CDR1 and CDR2: SGHAT, FQNNGV. CDR3 loop: CASSLGGGGGGYGYTF. CDR3 nucleotide sequence: TGTGCCAGCAGCCTAGGAGGGGGCGGAGGAGGTTATGGCTACACCTTC.

The CDR3 protein is CASSYSGGVQETQYF. CDR3 nucleotides: TGTGCCAGCAGTTACTCGGGAGGGGTTCAAGAGACCCAGTACTTC. V and J are TRBV6-5 and TRBJ2-5, with 7 bases aligning to TRBD2. The CDR3 runs 15 residues. V shed 0 bases, J shed 2 bases, and the junction held 3 bases outside the gene matches. Germline CDR1 is MNHEY and CDR2 is SVGAGI.